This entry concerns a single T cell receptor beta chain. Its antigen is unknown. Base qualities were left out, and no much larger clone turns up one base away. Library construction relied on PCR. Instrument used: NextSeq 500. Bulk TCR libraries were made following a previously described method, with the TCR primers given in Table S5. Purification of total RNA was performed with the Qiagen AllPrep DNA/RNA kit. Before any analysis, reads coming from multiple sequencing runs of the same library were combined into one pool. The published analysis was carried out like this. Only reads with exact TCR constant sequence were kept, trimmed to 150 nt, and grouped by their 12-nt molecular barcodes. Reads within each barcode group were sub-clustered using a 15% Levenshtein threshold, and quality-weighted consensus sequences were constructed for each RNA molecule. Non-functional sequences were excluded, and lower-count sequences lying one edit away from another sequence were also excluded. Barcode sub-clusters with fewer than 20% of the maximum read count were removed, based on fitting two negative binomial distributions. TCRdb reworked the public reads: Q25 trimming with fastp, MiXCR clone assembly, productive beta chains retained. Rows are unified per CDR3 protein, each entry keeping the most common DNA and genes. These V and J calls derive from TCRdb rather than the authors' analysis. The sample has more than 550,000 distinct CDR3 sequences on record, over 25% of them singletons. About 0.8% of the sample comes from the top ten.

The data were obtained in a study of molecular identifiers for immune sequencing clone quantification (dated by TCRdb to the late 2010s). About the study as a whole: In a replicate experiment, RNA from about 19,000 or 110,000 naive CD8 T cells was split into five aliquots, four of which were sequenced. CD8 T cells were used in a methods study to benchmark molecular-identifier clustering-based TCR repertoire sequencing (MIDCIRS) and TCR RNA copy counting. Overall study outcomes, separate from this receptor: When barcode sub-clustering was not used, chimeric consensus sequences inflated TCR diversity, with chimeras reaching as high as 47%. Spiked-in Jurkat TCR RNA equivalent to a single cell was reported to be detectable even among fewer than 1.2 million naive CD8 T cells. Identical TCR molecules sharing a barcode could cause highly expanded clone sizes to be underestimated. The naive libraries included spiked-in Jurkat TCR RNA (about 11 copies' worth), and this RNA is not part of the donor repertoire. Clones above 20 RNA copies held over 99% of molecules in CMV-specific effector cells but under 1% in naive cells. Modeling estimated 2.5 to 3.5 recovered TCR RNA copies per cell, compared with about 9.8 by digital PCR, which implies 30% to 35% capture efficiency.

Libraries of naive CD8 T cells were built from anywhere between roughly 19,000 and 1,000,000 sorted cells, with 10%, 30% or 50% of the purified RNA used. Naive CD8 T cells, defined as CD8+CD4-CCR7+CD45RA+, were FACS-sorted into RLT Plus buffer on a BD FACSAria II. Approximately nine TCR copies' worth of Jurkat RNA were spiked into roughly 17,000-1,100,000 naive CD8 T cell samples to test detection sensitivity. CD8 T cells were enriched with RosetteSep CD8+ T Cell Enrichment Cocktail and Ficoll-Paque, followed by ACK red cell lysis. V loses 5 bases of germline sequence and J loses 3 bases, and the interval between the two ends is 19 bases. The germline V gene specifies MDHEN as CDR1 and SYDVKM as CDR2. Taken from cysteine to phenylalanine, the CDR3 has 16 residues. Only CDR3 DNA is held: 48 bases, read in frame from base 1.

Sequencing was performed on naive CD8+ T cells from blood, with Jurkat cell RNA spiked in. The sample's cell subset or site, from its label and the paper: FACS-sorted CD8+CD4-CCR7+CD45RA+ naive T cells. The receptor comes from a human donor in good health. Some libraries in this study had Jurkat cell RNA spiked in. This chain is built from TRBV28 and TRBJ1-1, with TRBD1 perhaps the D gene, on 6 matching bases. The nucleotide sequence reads TGTGCCAGCAGTCCGGGGGGGGGGCTCTTGTACACTGAAGCTTTCTTT. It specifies CASSPGGGLLYTEAFF.